This is a list of T cell receptor beta chains from one sample in a study of shared clonotypes between healthy human individuals. Sequencing was performed with immunoSEQ multiplex PCR; in TCRdb, only in-frame clones are kept and a portion is missing. The top ten hold around 0.35% of the sample, which has 2 million to 2.5 million clones, roughly 92% seen once. Sequencing was carried out using naive CD4+ T cells from PBMCs. These TCRs come from a man younger than 35 in good health. Some clones in this sample may be carry-over from other donors' samples. Each CDR3 is given without its conserved first and last residue.

V: TRBV4-1; J: TRBJ2-2; length: 14; CDR3: ASSRVAGTNTGELF
V: TRBV5-5; J: TRBJ2-4; length: 12; CDR3: ASSFSGLENIQY
V: TRBV7-2; J: TRBJ1-1; length: 11; CDR3: ASSLARGTEAF
V: TRBV4-3; J: TRBJ1-5; length: 12; CDR3: ASSQETGQWPQH
V: TRBV7-9; J: TRBJ1-4; length: 12; CDR3: ASSPTGMGEKLF
V: TRBV5-1; J: TRBJ1-1; length: 11; CDR3: ASSSQRDTEAF
V: TRBV5-1; J: TRBJ1-3; length: 11; CDR3: ASSSNSGNTIY
V: TRBV6-5; J: TRBJ2-7; length: 12; CDR3: ASREREAPYEQY
V: TRBV15; J: TRBJ1-2; length: 12; CDR3: ATSRDRANYGYT
V: TRBV7-9; J: TRBJ1-1; length: 14; CDR3: ASSLSVVGGVTEAF
V: TRBV4-2; J: TRBJ2-7; length: 16; CDR3: ASSQDGGWRDLEHEQY
V: TRBV27; J: TRBJ2-3; length: 12; CDR3: ASSRAGGRDTQY
V: TRBV9; J: TRBJ1-5; length: 13; CDR3: ASSVGSYSNQPQH
V: TRBV7-3; J: TRBJ2-3; length: 13; CDR3: ASSLIPGSPDTQY
V: TRBV9; J: TRBJ1-1; length: 13; CDR3: ASSVWPGSGTEAF
V: TRBV18; J: TRBJ2-7; length: 15; CDR3: ASSPLGLQIGDHEQY
V: TRBV28; J: TRBJ2-5; length: 8; CDR3: ASSSLTQY
V: TRBV10-3; J: TRBJ2-5; length: 12; CDR3: AISGTSGRETQY
V: TRBV5-1; J: TRBJ2-3; length: 15; CDR3: ASSEGTSGGSTDTQY
V: TRBV9; J: TRBJ1-1; length: 13; CDR3: ASSVEPTGSTEAF
V: TRBV18; J: TRBJ1-1; length: 13; CDR3: ASSPEGGSTPVAF
V: TRBV11-2; J: TRBJ2-1; length: 14; CDR3: ASSPGATGGYNEQF